The rows below give T cell receptor beta chains drawn from one sample of a study of blood T cell repertoires in COVID-19. Here immunoSEQ multiplex PCR was the method, and the copy in TCRdb shows in-frame clones only, minus some. The sample has roughly 70,000 clones; 88% are singletons. Sequences were obtained from peripheral blood. The receptors come from a man between 65 and 85 years old with acute or convalescent COVID-19. Each CDR3 is given with its conserved first and last residue. A D gene is named only where the DNA matches it firmly. Clone sizes are given selectively: once, few, many, or a class where the clone is expanded.

D gene	J gene	V gene	clone size	CDR3 protein	CDR3 DNA
NA	TRBJ1-1	TRBV30	NA	CAWSVTGAEAFF	TGTGCCTGGAGTGTAACCGGGGCTGAAGCTTTCTTT
TRBD1	TRBJ2-4	TRBV7-2	NA	CASSFDRVNIQYF	TGTGCCAGCAGCTTTGACAGGGTGAACATTCAGTACTTC
TRBD1	TRBJ2-3	TRBV3-1/TRBV3-2	few	CASSQVAGGRRGDTQYF	TGTGCCAGCAGCCAAGTTGCAGGGGGCCGGAGGGGAGATACGCAGTATTTT
NA	TRBJ1-5	TRBV7-9	NA	CASSLGQGNRQPQHF	TGTGCCAGCAGCTTGGGTCAGGGTAATCGTCAGCCCCAGCATTTT
NA	TRBJ1-1	TRBV2	NA	CASRRWAQGTTEAFF	TGTGCCAGCAGGCGATGGGCCCAGGGGACCACTGAAGCTTTCTTT
NA	TRBJ2-3	TRBV3-1/TRBV3-2	NA	CASSPMSSTDTQYF	TGTGCCAGCAGCCCCATGTCAAGCACAGATACGCAGTATTTT
TRBD2	TRBJ2-1	TRBV5-7	NA	CASSLALAGGDEQFF	TGTGCCAGCAGCTTGGCCCTAGCGGGGGGAGACGAGCAGTTCTTC
NA	TRBJ2-7	TRBV7-9	NA	CASSLVWGDEQYF	TGTGCCAGCAGCTTAGTATGGGGGGACGAGCAGTACTTC
NA	TRBJ2-3	TRBV7-2	NA	CASSFGVRTDTQYF	TGTGCCAGCAGCTTCGGGGTACGGACAGATACGCAGTATTTT
NA	TRBJ1-1	TRBV20-1	NA	CSASSDLNTEAFF	TGCAGTGCTAGTTCGGACTTGAACACTGAAGCTTTCTTT
TRBD1	TRBJ2-5	TRBV6-4	NA	CASSAYRGPQETQYF	TGTGCCAGCAGTGCTTACAGGGGGCCCCAAGAGACCCAGTACTTC
TRBD1	TRBJ1-6	TRBV28	NA	CASTTGALVKSPLHF	TGTGCCAGCACGACAGGGGCCCTCGTAAAGTCACCCCTCCACTTT
TRBD2	TRBJ2-1	TRBV4-2	NA	CASSQDFSGRGDEQFF	TGTGCCAGCAGCCAAGATTTCAGCGGGAGGGGCGATGAGCAGTTCTTC
TRBD1	TRBJ2-7	TRBV7-2	NA	CASSLANRQGYEQYF	TGTGCCAGCAGCTTAGCAAACCGACAGGGCTACGAGCAGTACTTC
TRBD2	TRBJ2-3	TRBV19	NA	CASSKRTSSVDTQYF	TGTGCCAGTAGTAAAAGGACTAGTTCGGTTGATACGCAGTATTTT
NA	TRBJ2-5	TRBV5-6	once	CASSWDTQETQYF	TGTGCCAGCAGCTGGGACACCCAAGAGACCCAGTACTTC
TRBD1	TRBJ1-1	TRBV7-9	NA	CASSPRQGGEAFF	TGTGCCAGCAGCCCGAGACAGGGGGGAGAGGCTTTCTTT
TRBD2	TRBJ2-7	TRBV10-3	once	CAISDHSGGGRSSYEQYF	TGTGCCATCAGTGATCATTCCGGGGGGGGAAGGAGCTCCTACGAGCAGTACTTC
NA	TRBJ1-2	TRBV19	NA	CASSSTVSSRGYTF	TGTGCCAGTAGCTCGACAGTTTCCTCCCGCGGCTACACCTTC
NA	TRBJ2-5	TRBV18	once	CASSPRADQETQYF	TGTGCCAGCTCACCACGGGCAGACCAAGAGACCCAGTACTTC
TRBD1	TRBJ2-6	TRBV10-3	NA	CAISDPGGASGANVLTF	TGTGCCATCAGTGACCCAGGGGGCGCCTCTGGGGCCAACGTCCTGACTTTC
NA	TRBJ1-1	TRBV21-1	NA	CASSKGQNTEAFF	TGTGCCAGCAGCAAAGGGCAGAACACTGAAGCTTTCTTT